Shown below are 11 T cell receptor beta chains from a single sample sequenced in a study of cytomegalovirus exposure and HLA in healthy donors. The PCR was carried out with 60 Vbeta primers and 13 Jbeta primers. Clones were sequenced by immunoSEQ multiplex PCR, and TCRdb holds only the in-frame ones, with some missing. The sample includes roughly 78,000 clones, around 70% seen only once; the top ten take about a fifth. Sequenced: PBMCs. The receptors shown here come from a middle-aged man in good health and CMV-seropositive.

This chain joins TRBV5-1 and TRBJ1-1; no clear D gene. Germline lookup yields CDR1 SGHRS and CDR2 YFSETQ. V was pared by 5 bases and J by 0 bases, with 11 bases between. The CDR3 runs to 14 residues. In nucleotides, the CDR3 is TGCGCCAGCAGTTACACAACCATGAACACTGAAGCTTTCTTT. It specifies CASSYTTMNTEAFF.

V usage is TRBV29-1 and J usage is TRBJ2-1, with 7 bases matching TRBD1. J was trimmed by 9 bases and V by 4 bases; bases with no gene match: 9. Germline V gene sequence: CDR1 SQVTM, CDR2 ANQGSEA. The CDR3 is 13 amino acids. The CDR3 DNA reads TGCAGCGTTGCTTACAGGGGAACTTCTGAGCAGTTCTTC. Residues: CSVAYRGTSEQFF.

This rearrangement joins TRBV5-5 to TRBJ1-1; TRBD1 is a possible D gene (5 bases). Germline V CDR1 and CDR2: SGHKS, YYEKEE (reference sequence). V was trimmed by 9 bases and J by 0 bases, leaving 15 bases between them. CDR3 length: 14 amino acids. The CDR3 DNA sequence: TGTGCCACCACCCAGGGTTTCATGAACACTGAAGCTTTCTTT. Translated, it gives CATTQGFMNTEAFF.

The V and J genes are TRBV5-1 and TRBJ1-2; D is possibly TRBD1 (6 bases). This CDR3 spans 12 amino acids. V lost 4 bases, J lost 6 bases, and 10 bases lay in between. Germline V gives CDR1 SGHRS, CDR2 YFSETQ. CDR3 loop: CASSPYRDGYTF. CDR3 bases: TGCGCCAGCAGCCCGTACAGGGATGGCTACACCTTC.

This clone has only a few counts. The chain is built from TRBV19 and TRBJ1-2; perhaps TRBD1 as D (6 bases). V was clipped by 2 bases and J by 5 bases, with 6 bases between them. The germline V gene encodes CDR1 LNHDA and CDR2 SQIVND (reference sequence). The CDR3 covers 12 residues. In DNA form, the CDR3 reads TGTGCCAGTAGTATAACAGGGTATGGCTACACCTTC. Its protein is CASSITGYGYTF.

V and J are TRBV14 and TRBJ2-1; TRBD2 might be the D (5 bases). CDR3 size: 15 residues. CDR1 SGHDN and CDR2 FVKESK come from the germline V gene. V was clipped by 0 bases and J by 6 bases, with 12 bases between them. The DNA of the CDR3 is TGTGCCAGCAGCCAAGAAGGTGCTAGCTTCAATGAGCAGTTCTTC. Translation gives CASSQEGASFNEQFF.

The chain employs TRBV5-6 and TRBJ2-7; D gene ambiguous. Per germline, CDR1 SGHDT and CDR2 YYEEEE. Trimming took off 4 bases at V and 2 bases at J, with 4 bases between the two ends. The CDR3 is 11 residues long. Here the CDR3 reads CASSVTYEQYF. Written as DNA, the CDR3 is TGTGCCAGCAGCGTAACCTACGAGCAGTACTTC.

The genes are TRBV13 and TRBJ2-3, with D perhaps TRBD2 (6 bases). The CDR3 length is 13 residues. V lost 2 bases, J lost 10 bases, and 13 bases lay in between. Germline V gene sequence: CDR1 PRHDT, CDR2 FYEKMQ (reference sequence). The CDR3 region has the DNA TGTGCCAGCAGCTTACCAGCGGGCCCAGCGCAGTATTTT. It specifies CASSLPAGPAQYF.

As to this clone: Other DNA variants within this sample encode the same CDR3. This chain joins TRBV6-4 and TRBJ2-3, with 11 bases identical to TRBD2. The V gene's germline CDR1 is MRHNA and CDR2 SNTAGT. There are 16 residues in the CDR3. After removal of 0 bases from V and 1 base from J, the junction contained 0 bases not matched to a gene. CDR3 DNA: TGTGCCAGCAGTGACTCTAGCGGGGGGGGCACAGATACGCAGTATTTT. It is translated as CASSDSSGGGTDTQYF.

Of note for this clone: One end of the junction fails to match germline, which may point to a read error. The chain combines TRBV19 with TRBJ2-5; weak D call: TRBD2 (6 bases). Per germline, CDR1 LNHDA and CDR2 SQIVND (reference sequence). This CDR3 comprises 14 residues. The CDR3 DNA follows: TGTGCCAGTAGGGAACACGCCTCGGGAGAGATCCAGTACTTC. Protein sequence: CASREHASGEIQYF.

About this clone: One end of the junction does not line up with germline, which may come from a read error. This sequence joins TRBV7-7 and TRBJ2-7; maybe TRBD1 (6 bases). The CDR3 has 15 amino acids. The V gene's germline CDR1 is SSHAT and CDR2 FNYEAQ (reference sequence). CDR3 coding DNA: TGTGCTAGCAGCTCTCTCCGGGGACAACCCTCCGAGCAGTACTTC. This encodes CASSSLRGQPSEQYF.